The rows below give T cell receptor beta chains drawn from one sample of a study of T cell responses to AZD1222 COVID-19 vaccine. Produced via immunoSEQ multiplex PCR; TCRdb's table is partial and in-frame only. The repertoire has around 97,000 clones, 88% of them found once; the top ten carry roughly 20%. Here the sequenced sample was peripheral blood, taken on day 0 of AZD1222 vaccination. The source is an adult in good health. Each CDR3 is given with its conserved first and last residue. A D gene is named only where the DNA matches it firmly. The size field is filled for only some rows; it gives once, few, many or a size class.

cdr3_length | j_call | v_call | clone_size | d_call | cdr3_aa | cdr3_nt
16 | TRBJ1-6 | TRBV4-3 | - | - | CASSQERSGGQSPLHF | TGCGCCAGCAGCCAAGAAAGGTCCGGGGGGCAATCACCCCTCCACTTT
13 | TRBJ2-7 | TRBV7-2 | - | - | CASSLGFRYEQYF | TGTGCCAGCAGCTTGGGTTTTCGGTACGAGCAGTACTTC
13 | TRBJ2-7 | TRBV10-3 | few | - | CAISESEGREQYF | TGTGCCATCAGTGAGTCCGAGGGGCGCGAGCAGTACTTC
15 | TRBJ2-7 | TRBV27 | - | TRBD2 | CASSVAGVSIYEQYF | TGTGCCAGCAGTGTAGCGGGAGTCTCGATTTACGAGCAGTACTTC
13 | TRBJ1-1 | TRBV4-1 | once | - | CASSQNSNTEAFF | TGCGCCAGCAGCCAAAATAGTAACACTGAAGCTTTCTTT
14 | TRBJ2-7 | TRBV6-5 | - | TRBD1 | CASSSRDRYYEQYF | TGTGCCAGCAGTTCTCGGGACAGATACTACGAGCAGTACTTC
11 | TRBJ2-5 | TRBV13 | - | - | CASSIRETQYF | TGTGCCAGCAGCATACGGGAGACCCAGTACTTC
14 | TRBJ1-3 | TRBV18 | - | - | CASSPFNSGNTIYF | TGTGCCAGCTCACCCTTCAACTCTGGAAACACCATATATTTT
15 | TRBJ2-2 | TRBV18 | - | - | CASSPVRGDTGELFF | TGTGCCAGCTCACCAGTCAGGGGGGACACCGGGGAGCTGTTTTTT
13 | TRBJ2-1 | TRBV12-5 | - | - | CASGRYTYNEQFF | TGTGCTAGTGGCAGGTACACCTACAATGAGCAGTTCTTC
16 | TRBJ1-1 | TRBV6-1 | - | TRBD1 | CASSEALTGSMAEAFF | TGTGCCAGCAGTGAAGCGCTGACAGGGTCTATGGCTGAAGCTTTCTTT
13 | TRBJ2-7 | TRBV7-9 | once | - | CASSFSATYEQYF | TGTGCCAGCAGCTTCTCAGCTACCTACGAGCAGTACTTC
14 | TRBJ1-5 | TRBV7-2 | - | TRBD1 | CASSFGQGNQPQHF | TGTGCCAGCAGCTTCGGACAGGGCAATCAGCCCCAGCATTTT
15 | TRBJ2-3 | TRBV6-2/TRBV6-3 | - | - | CASRPLRHAVDTQYF | TGTGCCAGCAGACCTTTGCGCCACGCGGTAGATACGCAGTATTTT
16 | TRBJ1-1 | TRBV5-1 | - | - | CASSVQGRVMNTEAFF | TGCGCCAGCAGTGTTCAGGGGAGGGTCATGAACACTGAAGCTTTCTTT
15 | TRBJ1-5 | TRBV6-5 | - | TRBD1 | CASSRGQGAHQPQHF | TGTGCCAGCAGCCGAGGGCAGGGGGCACATCAGCCCCAGCATTTT